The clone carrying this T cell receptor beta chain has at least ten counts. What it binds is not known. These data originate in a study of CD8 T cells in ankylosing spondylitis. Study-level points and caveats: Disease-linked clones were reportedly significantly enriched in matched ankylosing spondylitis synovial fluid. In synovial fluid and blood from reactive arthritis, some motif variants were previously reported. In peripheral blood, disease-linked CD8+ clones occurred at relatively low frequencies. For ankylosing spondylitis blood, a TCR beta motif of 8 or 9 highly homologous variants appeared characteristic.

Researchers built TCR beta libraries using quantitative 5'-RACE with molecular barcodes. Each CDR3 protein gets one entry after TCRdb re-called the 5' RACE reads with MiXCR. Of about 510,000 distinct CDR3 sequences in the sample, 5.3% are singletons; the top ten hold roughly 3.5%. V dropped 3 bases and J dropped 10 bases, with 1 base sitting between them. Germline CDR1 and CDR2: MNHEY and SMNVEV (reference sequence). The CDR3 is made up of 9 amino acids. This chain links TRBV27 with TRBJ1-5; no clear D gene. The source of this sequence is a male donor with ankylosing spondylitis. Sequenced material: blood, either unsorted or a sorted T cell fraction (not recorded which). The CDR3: CASSFPQHF. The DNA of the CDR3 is TGTGCCAGCAGTTTCCCCCAGCATTTT.